One sample yielded the 5 T cell receptor beta chains listed below, sequenced in a study of blood T cells in healthy people across ages (dated by TCRdb to the mid-2010s). Library construction relied on 5' RACE. The sequencer was an Illumina HiSeq 2500. The second PCR ran for roughly 7 to 11 cycles and used a J-beta primer mix along with a sample-barcoded 5' primer. Through fastp at Q25 and MiXCR, TCRdb rebuilt clones from the public reads, retaining in-frame beta chains. Rows with a matching CDR3 protein are joined into one entry that keeps the most common DNA and genes. The sample yields approximately 1.5 million distinct CDR3 sequences; roughly two fifths were counted once. Around 4% of the sample is held by the ten biggest clonotypes. Sequenced: blood. The receptors were gathered from a woman between 18 and 29 years old in good health.

This clonotype has just a few counts. This chain connects TRBV6-6 to TRBJ2-1; 11 bases agree with TRBD1. Germline V gene sequence: CDR1 MNHNY, CDR2 SVGAGI (reference sequence). With V trimmed by 6 bases and J by 9 bases, 4 bases remained unmatched. This CDR3 has 13 amino acids. CDR3 in amino acids: CASRGQGVIEQFF. The DNA for the CDR3 is TGTGCCAGCAGGGGACAGGGGGTGATTGAGCAGTTCTTC.

The rearrangement links TRBV6-2 or TRBV6-3 to TRBJ1-5, with D possibly matching TRBD1 (5 bases). Germline CDR1 reads MNHEY; CDR2 reads SVGEGT. V was clipped by 7 bases and J by 3 bases, with 16 bases between them. CDR3 size: 15 residues. Here the CDR3 reads CASTTPWGPNQPQHF. The CDR3 DNA sequence: TGTGCCAGCACCACCCCGTGGGGCCCCAATCAGCCCCAGCATTTT.

CDR3 loop: CASSPGAGTGELFF. The CDR3 region has the DNA TGTGCCAGCAGCCCAGGGGCGGGCACCGGGGAGCTGTTTTTT. This chain connects TRBV12-3 or TRBV12-4 to TRBJ2-2; TRBD1 might be the D (6 bases). The CDR3 totals 14 residues. Between the trimmed V and J ends, which lost 6 bases and 4 bases, there was a span of 12 bases.

This clonotype came up a few times. The chain recombines TRBV5-1 with TRBJ2-1; a weak D match, TRBD2 (6 bases). The ends were cut back, 0 bases at V and 9 bases at J, with 10 bases in the middle. Germline V lookup: CDR1 SGHRS, CDR2 YFSETQ. CDR3 length: 13 residues. The CDR3 nucleotides read TGCGCCAGCAGCTTGGAGCGGGCGTCTGAGCAGTTCTTC. Residues: CASSLERASEQFF.

This clonotype was observed a handful of times. The V and J genes are TRBV28 and TRBJ2-3, with 7 bases fitting TRBD2. Germline lookup yields CDR1 MDHEN and CDR2 SYDVKM. V lost 6 bases to trimming and J lost 0 bases; unmatched junction nucleotides: 6. The CDR3 covers 15 residues. The CDR3 DNA is TGTGCCAGCAGAGAAGCGGGGACTAGCACAGATACGCAGTATTTT. This gives the protein CASREAGTSTDTQYF.